A single sample is the source of the 25 T cell receptor beta chains below, sequenced in a study of cytomegalovirus exposure and HLA in healthy donors. PCR was performed using 60 Vbeta and 13 Jbeta primers. The protocol was immunoSEQ multiplex PCR, while the TCRdb copy is restricted to in-frame clones and leaves out a portion. Of over 100,000 clones detected, less than 65% appear once; the ten largest clones hold about 9%. The sequenced sample was PBMCs. The receptors shown here come from a man aged 35-49 years in good health and CMV-seropositive.

The chain carries TRBV19 and TRBJ2-7; weak D call: TRBD2 (6 bases). Trimming cost V 4 bases and J 0 bases, with 13 bases left between them. The germline CDR1 and CDR2 sequences are LNHDA and SQIVND (reference sequence). The CDR3 has 15 amino acids. This CDR3 is CASSKRVRSSYEQYF. The CDR3 nucleotides are TGTGCCAGTAGTAAGCGGGTAAGGAGCTCCTACGAGCAGTACTTC.

This chain connects TRBV6-4 to TRBJ2-5; D possibly corresponds to TRBD2 (5 bases). Germline CDR1 and CDR2: MRHNA and SNTAGT. V was trimmed by 4 bases and J by 7 bases, leaving 16 bases between them. The CDR3 is 14 amino acids. As DNA, the CDR3 is TGTGCCAGCAGTGTAGGCCCCTCCAGCGGGACCCAGTACTTC. Its protein product is CASSVGPSSGTQYF.

This clone was detected a few times. This chain joins TRBV4-3 and TRBJ2-1; tentative D call: TRBD2 (5 bases). The CDR3 is 16 amino acids. The germline V and J ends were trimmed by 1 base and 0 bases, with 10 bases remaining between them. Germline values: CDR1 LGHNA, CDR2 YSLEER. CDR3 DNA: TGCGCCAGCAGCCAAGGACTAACCAACTCCTACAATGAGCAGTTCTTC. Its translation: CASSQGLTNSYNEQFF.

The rearrangement joins TRBV30 to TRBJ1-2, with a possible D match to TRBD1 (6 bases). The V and J ends lost 5 bases and 5 bases respectively, with 12 bases between them. Looked up from germline, CDR1 is GTSNPN and CDR2 is SVGIG (reference sequence). The CDR3 sequence is 12 residues long. The CDR3, as DNA: TGTGCCTGGGCCCGGGACACGTATGGCTACACCTTC. Translating gives CAWARDTYGYTF.

The genes are TRBV6-6 and TRBJ1-1, with a weak D call TRBD1 (6 bases). This CDR3 spans 14 amino acids. CDR1 and CDR2 (germline): MNHNY, SVGAGI (reference sequence). V lost 6 bases to trimming and J lost 5 bases, with 16 bases between them. As DNA, the CDR3 is TGTGCCAGCAGCTGGGGGGGCGGTAATACTGAAGCTTTCTTT. Translation gives CASSWGGGNTEAFF.

The chain couples TRBV9 to TRBJ2-7; 8 bases fit TRBD1. The CDR3 is 15 amino acids. CDR1 and CDR2 from the germline V gene are SGDLS and YYNGEE. Trimming took 4 bases from V and 0 from J; bases not matched to a gene: 6. The DNA of the CDR3 is TGTGCCAGCAGCCTTGACAGGGGACCCTCCTACGAGCAGTACTTC. Its protein is CASSLDRGPSYEQYF. Drawing the rest from reference TRBV9 and TRBJ2-7, the complete variable domain is DSGVTQTPKHLITATGQRVTLRCSPRSGDLSVYWYQQSLDQGLQFLIQYYNGEERAKGNILERFSAQQFPDLHSELNLSSLELGDSALYFCASSLDRGPSYEQYFGPGTRLTVT.

A note on this clone: One end of the junction fails to match germline, which may point to a read error. The same CDR3 can be traced to other DNA sequences in this sample. V is TRBV9 and J is TRBJ1-1; 7 positions match TRBD1. This CDR3 has 15 residues. The germline V gene has CDR1 SGDLS and CDR2 YYNGEE. The CDR3 DNA follows: TGTGCCAGCAGCGTACAGGGACAGATGAATACTGAAGCTTTCTTT. Translated, it gives CASSVQGQMNTEAFF.

The chain is built from TRBV2 and TRBJ1-4; perhaps TRBD1 as D (6 bases). With 7 bases removed from V and 2 bases from J, the gap between germline ends came to 11 bases. This CDR3 has 14 residues. CDR1 and CDR2 from the germline V gene are SNHLY and FYNNEI. The DNA for the CDR3 is TGTGCCAGCATACAGGGTTGGACTAATGAAAAACTGTTTTTT. It specifies CASIQGWTNEKLFF.

The V call is TRBV30, the J call TRBJ1-2; no definite D call. Deletions cut 3 bases from V and 2 bases from J, with 10 bases between. Germline V gene data show CDR1 as GTSNPN and CDR2 as SVGIG (reference sequence). The CDR3 length is 13 residues. The CDR3 is CAWRDPGNYGYTF. For the CDR3, the DNA is TGTGCCTGGAGAGACCCGGGGAACTATGGCTACACCTTC.

The chain employs TRBV4-2 and TRBJ2-5; 8 positions match TRBD2. Germline V lookup: CDR1 LGHNA, CDR2 YNFKEQ. V was pared by 0 bases and J by 2 bases, with 8 bases of the junction left unmatched. The CDR3 covers 17 residues. CDR3 DNA: TGTGCCAGCAGCCAAGAGCTGACTAGCGTGGGGCAAGAGACCCAGTACTTC. Translating it yields CASSQELTSVGQETQYF.

The chain is built from TRBV19 and TRBJ2-5, with 12 bases aligning to TRBD1. Germline-derived CDR1 and CDR2 are LNHDA and SQIVND (reference sequence). With 6 bases clipped from V and 6 bases from J, the junction kept 5 bases outside the gene matches. The CDR3 runs 14 residues. In nucleotides, the CDR3 is TGTGCCAGTAGCGGGGACAGGGGGCAGAAGACCCAGTACTTC. Translating it yields CASSGDRGQKTQYF.

The chain employs TRBV28 and TRBJ2-1; 11 bases fit TRBD2. The CDR3 extends over 16 amino acids. The germline gives CDR1 MDHEN, CDR2 SYDVKM. V was pared by 4 bases and J by 3 bases, with 5 bases of the junction left unmatched. The CDR3 DNA sequence: TGTGCCAGCAGTTCCCATCTAGCGGGAGGCTACAATGAGCAGTTCTTC. Protein: CASSSHLAGGYNEQFF.

V gene TRBV9 combines with J gene TRBJ1-6, with 11 nucleotides matching TRBD1. Germline values: CDR1 SGDLS, CDR2 YYNGEE. The CDR3 is 15 residues long. The trim removed 4 bases at V and 8 bases at J, leaving 5 bases unmatched. The CDR3 region is CASSLSGQGDSPLHF. In nucleotides, the CDR3 is TGTGCCAGCAGCTTATCGGGACAGGGGGATTCACCCCTCCACTTT.

The rearrangement links TRBV7-9 to TRBJ2-5; D is unresolved. The J call is uncertain, as TRBJ2-7 better fits the DNA end. The CDR3 runs 14 residues. Germline CDR1 is SEHNR and CDR2 is FQNEAQ (reference sequence). The CDR3 coding sequence is TGTGCCAGCAGCCTGCAGACAATTTCCTACGAGCAGTACTTC. Translated: CASSLQTISYEQYF.

This clone was seen more than once but under ten times. The rearrangement joins TRBV29-1 to TRBJ2-3, with 8 nucleotides matching TRBD1. Germline-derived CDR1 and CDR2 are SQVTM and ANQGSEA. V dropped 5 bases and J dropped 14; count of bases not matched to a gene: 9. This CDR3 contains 11 residues. For the CDR3, the DNA is TGCAGCGTTCCGGGACAGGTGAAAGGGTATTTT. Amino acids: CSVPGQVKGYF.

The rearrangement uses TRBV10-2 and TRBJ1-2; D uncertain. The length of the CDR3 is 14 residues. Trimming shortened V by 3 bases and J by 0 bases, and 8 bases separated the two germline ends. In germline, CDR1 is WSHSY, CDR2 SAAADI. CDR3 region: CASSDHRANYGYTF. CDR3 DNA: TGCGCCAGCAGTGATCACAGAGCTAACTATGGCTACACCTTC.

This clone was seen more than once but under ten times. The genes are TRBV29-1 and TRBJ1-2; 7 nucleotides match TRBD1. Germline trimming cut 6 bases from V and 1 base from J; bases unmatched to any gene: 8. This CDR3 is 14 amino acids long. From germline, CDR1 is SQVTM and CDR2 ANQGSEA. CDR3 sequence reads: CSVTGQEDNYGYTF. For the CDR3, the DNA is TGCAGCGTCACAGGACAGGAAGATAACTATGGCTACACCTTC.

This clone was recorded a few times. The rearrangement joins TRBV10-2 to TRBJ2-5, with 11 bases identical to TRBD2. Germline lookup yields CDR1 WSHSY and CDR2 SAAADI. The CDR3 has 16 amino acids. V was pared by 2 bases and J by 2 bases, with 4 bases of the junction left unmatched. CDR3 loop: CASSELGTSGQETQYF. The CDR3 nucleotides are TGCGCCAGCAGTGAGCTCGGGACTAGCGGACAAGAGACCCAGTACTTC.

This clone came up a few times. The chain is built from TRBV6-5 and TRBJ1-5, with 11 nucleotides matching TRBD1. Germline lookup yields CDR1 MNHEY and CDR2 SVGAGI. This CDR3 region has 15 residues. The V and J ends lost 6 bases and 4 bases, in that order; junction bases with no gene match: 5. The CDR3 sequence is CASRRGQGANQPQHF. CDR3 DNA: TGTGCCAGCAGGCGCGGACAGGGGGCGAATCAGCCCCAGCATTTT.

The chain links TRBV2 to TRBJ1-6; 9 positions match TRBD1. Germline V gives CDR1 SNHLY, CDR2 FYNNEI. The length of the CDR3 is 14 residues. The V segment lost 6 bases and the J segment 7 bases; nucleotides outside the gene matches: 4. CDR3 region: CASRGTGRNSPLHF. The CDR3 DNA reads TGTGCCAGCAGGGGGACAGGGAGAAATTCACCCCTCCACTTT.

This clone was recorded only once. V and J are TRBV13 and TRBJ2-7, with 9 bases fitting TRBD1. Germline V gene data show CDR1 as PRHDT and CDR2 as FYEKMQ (reference sequence). CDR3 length: 16 amino acids. V dropped 5 bases and J dropped 5; count of bases not matched to a gene: 13. CDR3 residues: CASSAATGGPRDEQYF. CDR3 bases: TGTGCCAGCAGCGCAGCTACAGGGGGCCCCAGGGACGAGCAGTACTTC.

The V call is TRBV18, the J call TRBJ1-5, with D unclear. CDR3 length: 14 residues. CDR1 is KGHSH and CDR2 is LQKENI in the germline V gene. The germline V and J ends were trimmed by 3 bases and 5 bases, with 11 bases remaining between them. The chain's CDR3 is CASSPESEDQPQHF. In DNA, the CDR3 is TGTGCCAGCTCACCCGAGAGTGAAGATCAGCCCCAGCATTTT.

A single count supports this clone. This chain connects TRBV11-2 to TRBJ2-1, with 11 nucleotides matching TRBD2. CDR1 SGHAT and CDR2 FQNNGV come from the germline V gene. V lost 5 bases, J lost 5 bases, and 8 bases stayed unmatched. CDR3 length: 16 amino acids. The CDR3 nucleotides read TGTGCCAGCAGCCCCCTAGCGGGGGGTTCTCACAATGAGCAGTTCTTC. Encoded protein: CASSPLAGGSHNEQFF. The entire variable domain, with the rest obtained from reference TRBV11-2 and TRBJ2-1, is as follows: EAGVAQSPRYKIIEKRQSVAFWCNPISGHATLYWYQQILGQGPKLLIQFQNNGVVDDSQLPKDRFSAERLKGVDSTLKIQPAKLEDSAVYLCASSPLAGGSHNEQFFGPGTRLTVL.

The gene calls are TRBV6-6 and TRBJ1-5; D is unclear. CDR1 and CDR2 (germline): MNHNY, SVGAGI (reference sequence). The V gene lost 6 bases and the J gene lost 2 bases, with 11 bases spanning the gap. The CDR3 has 14 amino acids. This chain's CDR3 is CASSLQRGNQPQHF. CDR3 DNA: TGTGCCAGCAGCCTTCAGAGGGGCAATCAGCCCCAGCATTTT.

The chain links TRBV28 to TRBJ1-2; 8 nucleotides align to TRBD1. CDR3 length: 15 residues. V dropped 6 bases and J dropped 4; count of bases not matched to a gene: 10. Germline-derived CDR1 and CDR2 are MDHEN and SYDVKM. The CDR3 region has the DNA TGTGCCAGCAGCGCGGACAGGGAGCTGAGCTATGGCTACACCTTC. This encodes CASSADRELSYGYTF.